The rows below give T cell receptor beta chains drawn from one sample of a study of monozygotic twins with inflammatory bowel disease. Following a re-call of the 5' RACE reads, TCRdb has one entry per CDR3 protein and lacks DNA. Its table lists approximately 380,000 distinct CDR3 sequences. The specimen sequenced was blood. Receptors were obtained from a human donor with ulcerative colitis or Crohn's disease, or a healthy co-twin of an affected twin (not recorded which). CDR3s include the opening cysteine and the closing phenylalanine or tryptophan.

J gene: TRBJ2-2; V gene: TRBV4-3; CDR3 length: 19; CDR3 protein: CASSQEIDRGLLDTGELFF
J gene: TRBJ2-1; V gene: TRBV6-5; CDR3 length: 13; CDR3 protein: CASSQAPLTEQFF
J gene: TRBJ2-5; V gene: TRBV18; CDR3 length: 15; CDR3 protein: CASSPAGTRQETQYF
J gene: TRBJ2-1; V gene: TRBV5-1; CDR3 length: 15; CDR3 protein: CASSGGERVYNEQFF
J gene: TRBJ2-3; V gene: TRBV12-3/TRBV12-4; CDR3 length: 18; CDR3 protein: CASSLAPGAGGSTDTQYF
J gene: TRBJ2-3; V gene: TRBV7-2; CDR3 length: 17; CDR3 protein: CASSLDSSRVSTDTQYF
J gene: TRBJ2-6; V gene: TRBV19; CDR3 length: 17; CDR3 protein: CASSGGDAGSGANVLTF
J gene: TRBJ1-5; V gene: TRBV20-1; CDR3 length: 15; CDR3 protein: CSAREGSSGNQPQHF
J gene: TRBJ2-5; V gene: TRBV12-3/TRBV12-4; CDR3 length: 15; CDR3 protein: CASSLLLDRGETQYF
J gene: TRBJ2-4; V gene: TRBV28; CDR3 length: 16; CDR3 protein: CASSPTSGGAKNIQYF
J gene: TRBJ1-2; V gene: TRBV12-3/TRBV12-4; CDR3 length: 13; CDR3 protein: CASSLTVGGGYTF
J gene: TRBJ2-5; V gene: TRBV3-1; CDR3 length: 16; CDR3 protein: CASSQLGQGEEETQYF
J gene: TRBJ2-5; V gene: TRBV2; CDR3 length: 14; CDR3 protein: CASSDVAGEETQYF
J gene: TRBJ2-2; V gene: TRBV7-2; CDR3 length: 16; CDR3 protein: CASSLKTLRLAGELFF
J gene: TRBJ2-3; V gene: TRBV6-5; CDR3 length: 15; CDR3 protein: CASSYLAGSTDTQYF
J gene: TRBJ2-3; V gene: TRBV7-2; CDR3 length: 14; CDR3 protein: CASSTSGREDTQYF
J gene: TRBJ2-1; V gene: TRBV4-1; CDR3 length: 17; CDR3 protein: CASSQRSEKVVYNEQFF
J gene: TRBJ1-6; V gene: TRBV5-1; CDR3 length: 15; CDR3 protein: CASSATGRGNSPLHF
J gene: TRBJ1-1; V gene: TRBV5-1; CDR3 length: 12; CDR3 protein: CASSRDSLAAFF
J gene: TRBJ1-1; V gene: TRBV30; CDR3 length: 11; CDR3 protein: CAWSYTGAAFF
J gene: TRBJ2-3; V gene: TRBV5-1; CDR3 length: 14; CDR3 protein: CASSATSNHDTQYF
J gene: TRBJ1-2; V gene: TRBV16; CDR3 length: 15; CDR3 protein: CASSRTGTPMGGYTF
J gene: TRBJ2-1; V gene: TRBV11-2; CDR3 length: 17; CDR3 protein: CASSQGPTGGFYNEQFF
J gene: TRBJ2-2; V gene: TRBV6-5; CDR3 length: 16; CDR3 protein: CASSYSWGSRTGELFF
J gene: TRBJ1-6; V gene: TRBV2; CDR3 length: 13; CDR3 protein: CASSPQGNSPLHF
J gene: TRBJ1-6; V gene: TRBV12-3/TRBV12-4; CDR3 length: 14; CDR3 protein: CASSTGTGYSPLHF
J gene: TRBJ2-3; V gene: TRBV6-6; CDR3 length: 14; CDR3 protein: CASVQGARTDTQYF
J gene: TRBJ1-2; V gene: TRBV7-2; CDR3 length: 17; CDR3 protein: CASSLRQGLQFNYGYTF
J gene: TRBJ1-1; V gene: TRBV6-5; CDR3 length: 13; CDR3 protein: CASSYRQNTEAFF
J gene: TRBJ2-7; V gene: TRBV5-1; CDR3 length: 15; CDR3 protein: CASSLVADNSYEQYF
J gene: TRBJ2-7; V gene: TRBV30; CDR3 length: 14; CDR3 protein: CAWSLGQGRYEQYF
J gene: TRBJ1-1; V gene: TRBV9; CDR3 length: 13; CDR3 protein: CASSVSLYTEAFF
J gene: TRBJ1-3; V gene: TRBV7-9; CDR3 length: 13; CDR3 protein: CASSLNRANTIYF
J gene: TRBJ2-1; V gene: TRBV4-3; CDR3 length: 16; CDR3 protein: CASSQDRGVTYNEQFF
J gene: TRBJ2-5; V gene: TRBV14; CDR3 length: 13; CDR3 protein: CASSRRIQETQYF
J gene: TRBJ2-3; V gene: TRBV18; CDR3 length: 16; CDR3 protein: CASSPQSQGSADTQYF
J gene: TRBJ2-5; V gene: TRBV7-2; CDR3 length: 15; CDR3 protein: CASSLRTGISETQYF
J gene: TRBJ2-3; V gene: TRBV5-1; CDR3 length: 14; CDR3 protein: CASSLGPVADTQYF
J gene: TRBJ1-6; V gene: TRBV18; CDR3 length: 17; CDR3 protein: CASSPRIVGQNNSPLHF
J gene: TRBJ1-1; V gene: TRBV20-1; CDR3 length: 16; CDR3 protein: CSAPIGGRAPNTEAFF
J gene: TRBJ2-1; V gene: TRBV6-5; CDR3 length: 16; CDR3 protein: CASSTGGTGGHNEQFF
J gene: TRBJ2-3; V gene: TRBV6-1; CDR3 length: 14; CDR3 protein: CASSRRIGTDTQYF
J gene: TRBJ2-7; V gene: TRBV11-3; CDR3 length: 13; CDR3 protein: CASSPGTSDEQYF
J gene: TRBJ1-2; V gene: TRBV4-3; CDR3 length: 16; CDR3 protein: CASSQDLEGGDYGYTF
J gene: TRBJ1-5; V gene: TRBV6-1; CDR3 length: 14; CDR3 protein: CASRPGQGGQPQHF
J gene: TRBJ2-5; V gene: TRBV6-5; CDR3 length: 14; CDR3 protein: CASSSWQDQETQYF
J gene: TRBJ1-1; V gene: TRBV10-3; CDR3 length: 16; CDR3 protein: CAISEMQASLNTEAFF
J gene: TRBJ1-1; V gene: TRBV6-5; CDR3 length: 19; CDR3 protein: CASSYQTGGAGGMDTEAFF
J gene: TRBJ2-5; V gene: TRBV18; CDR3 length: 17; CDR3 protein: CASSPRLAGVYQETQYF
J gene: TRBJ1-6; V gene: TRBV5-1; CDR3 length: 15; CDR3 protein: CASSRTEGYSSPLHF
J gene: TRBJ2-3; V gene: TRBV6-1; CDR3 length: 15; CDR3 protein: CATRRGQGGSDTQYF
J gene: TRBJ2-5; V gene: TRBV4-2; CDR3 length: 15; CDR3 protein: CASSQDLRAGETQYF
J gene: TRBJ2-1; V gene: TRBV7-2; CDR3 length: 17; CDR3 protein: CASSLGLGGTDYNEQFF
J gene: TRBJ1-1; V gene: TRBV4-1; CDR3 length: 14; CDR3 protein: CASSFIRTNTEAFF